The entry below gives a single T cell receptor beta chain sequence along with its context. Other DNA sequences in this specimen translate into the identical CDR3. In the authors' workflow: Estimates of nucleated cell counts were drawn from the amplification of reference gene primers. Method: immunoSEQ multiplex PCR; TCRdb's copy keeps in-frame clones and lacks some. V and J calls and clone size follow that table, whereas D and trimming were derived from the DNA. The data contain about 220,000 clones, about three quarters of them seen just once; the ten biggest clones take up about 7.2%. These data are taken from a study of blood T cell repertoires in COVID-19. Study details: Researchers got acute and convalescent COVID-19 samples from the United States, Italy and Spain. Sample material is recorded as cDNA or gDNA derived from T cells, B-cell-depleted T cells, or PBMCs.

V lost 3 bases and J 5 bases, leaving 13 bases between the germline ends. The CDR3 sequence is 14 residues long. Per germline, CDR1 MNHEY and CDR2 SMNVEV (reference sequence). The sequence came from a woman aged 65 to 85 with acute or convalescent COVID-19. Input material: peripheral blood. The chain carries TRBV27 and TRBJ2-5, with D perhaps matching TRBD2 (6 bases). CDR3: CASSLRGFGETQYF. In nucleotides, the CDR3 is TGTGCCAGCAGTTTGCGGGGCTTTGGGGAGACCCAGTACTTC.